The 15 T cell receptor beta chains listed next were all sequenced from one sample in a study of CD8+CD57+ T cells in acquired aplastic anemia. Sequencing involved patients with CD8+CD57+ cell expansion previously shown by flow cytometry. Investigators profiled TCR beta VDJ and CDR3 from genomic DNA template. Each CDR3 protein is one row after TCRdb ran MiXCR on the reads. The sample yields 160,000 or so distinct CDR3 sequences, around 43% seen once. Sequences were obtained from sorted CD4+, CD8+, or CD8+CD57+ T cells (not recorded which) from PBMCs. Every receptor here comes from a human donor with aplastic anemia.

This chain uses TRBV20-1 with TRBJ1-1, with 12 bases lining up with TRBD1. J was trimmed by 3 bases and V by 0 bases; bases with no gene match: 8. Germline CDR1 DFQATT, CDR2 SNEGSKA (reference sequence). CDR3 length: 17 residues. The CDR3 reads CSARDRDRGRRDTEAFF. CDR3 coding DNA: TGCAGTGCTAGAGATAGGGACAGGGGGCGGAGGGACACTGAAGCTTTCTTT.

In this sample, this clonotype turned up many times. CDR3 sequence: CASSQGTGAYGYTF. The DNA for the CDR3 is TGTGCCAGCAGCCAAGGAACAGGGGCCTATGGCTACACCTTC. The V and J genes are TRBV14 and TRBJ1-2, with 7 bases aligning to TRBD1. The CDR3 spans 14 residues. Germline CDR1 is SGHDN and CDR2 is FVKESK. J gave up 4 bases and V 1 base, and 3 bases lay outside the gene matches. Filled out from reference TRBV14 and TRBJ1-2, the complete variable domain reads EAGVTQFPSHSVIEKGQTVTLRCDPISGHDNLYWYRRVMGKEIKFLLHFVKESKQDESGMPNNRFLAERTGGTYSTLKVQPAELEDSGVYFCASSQGTGAYGYTFGSGTRLTVV.

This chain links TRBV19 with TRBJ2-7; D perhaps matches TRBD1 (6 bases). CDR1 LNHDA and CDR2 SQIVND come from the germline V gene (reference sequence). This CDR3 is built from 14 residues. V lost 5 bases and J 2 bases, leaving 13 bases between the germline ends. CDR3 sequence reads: CASSVGQRTYEQYV. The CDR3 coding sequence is TGTGCCAGTAGTGTCGGACAGCGTACCTACGAGCAGTACGTC.

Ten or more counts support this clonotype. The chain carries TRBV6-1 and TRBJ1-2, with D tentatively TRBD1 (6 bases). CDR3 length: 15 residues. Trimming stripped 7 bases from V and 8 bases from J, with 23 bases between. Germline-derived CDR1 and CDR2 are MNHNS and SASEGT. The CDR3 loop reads CASTPPTGRGRGYTF. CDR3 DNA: TGTGCCAGCACTCCTCCCACAGGGAGGGGCAGGGGCTACACCTTC.

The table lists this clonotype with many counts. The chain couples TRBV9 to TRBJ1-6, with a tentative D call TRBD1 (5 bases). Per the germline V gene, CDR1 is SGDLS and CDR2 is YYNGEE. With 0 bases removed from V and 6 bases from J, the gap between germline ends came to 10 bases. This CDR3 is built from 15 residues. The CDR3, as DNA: TGTGCCAGCAGCGTAGAAATTGGGGCTAATTCACCCCTCCACTTT. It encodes CASSVEIGANSPLHF.

DNA of the CDR3: TGCGCCAGCAGTGAGTCTTGGGGACCCTACGAGCAGTACTTC. This translates into CASSESWGPYEQYF. The chain joins TRBV10-2 to TRBJ2-7, with D perhaps given as TRBD1 or TRBD2 (5 bases each). The length of the CDR3 is 14 residues. Per germline, CDR1 WSHSY and CDR2 SAAADI. The V end lost 0 bases, the J end lost 2 bases, and 8 bases lay between the germline ends.

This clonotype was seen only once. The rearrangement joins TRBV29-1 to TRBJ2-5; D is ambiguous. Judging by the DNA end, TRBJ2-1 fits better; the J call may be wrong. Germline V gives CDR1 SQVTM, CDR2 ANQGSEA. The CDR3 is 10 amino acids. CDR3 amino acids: CSVLVNEQFF. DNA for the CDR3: TGCAGCGTTCTTGTGAATGAGCAGTTCTTC.

Here the CDR3 DNA reads TGTGCCAGCAGCCAAATGGACGTGAGCTCCTATAATTCACCCCTCCACTTT. Translation: CASSQMDVSSYNSPLHF. This chain connects TRBV4-2 to TRBJ1-6; D is ambiguous. The CDR3 sequence is 17 residues long. The germline V and J ends were trimmed by 2 bases and 0 bases, with 11 bases remaining between them. Germline loops: CDR1 LGHNA, CDR2 YNFKEQ.

CDR3 sequence: CATSRTWTDRLNTEAFF. CDR3 sequence (DNA): TGTGCCACCAGCAGAACATGGACAGACCGACTGAACACTGAAGCTTTCTTT. The chain joins TRBV15 to TRBJ1-1; tentative D call: TRBD1 (6 bases). CDR1 is LNHNV and CDR2 is YYDKDF in the germline V gene (reference sequence). The CDR3 extends over 17 amino acids. V was trimmed by 2 bases and J by 0 bases, leaving 16 bases between them.

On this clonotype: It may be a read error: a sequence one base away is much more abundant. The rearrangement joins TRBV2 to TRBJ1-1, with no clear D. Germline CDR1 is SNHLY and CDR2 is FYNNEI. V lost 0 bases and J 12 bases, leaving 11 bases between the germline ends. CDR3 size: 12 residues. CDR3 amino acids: CASSEANSGTFF. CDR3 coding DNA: TGTGCCAGCAGTGAAGCCAACTCCGGGACTTTCTTT.

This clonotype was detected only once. CDR3 region: CAISESGYEQFF. CDR3 in DNA: TGTGCCATCAGTGAGTCTGGGTATGAGCAGTTCTTC. This chain joins TRBV10-3 and TRBJ2-1; no clear D gene. Per germline, CDR1 ENHRY and CDR2 SYGVKD. The CDR3 has 12 residues. With 0 bases removed from V and 8 bases from J, the gap between germline ends came to 5 bases.

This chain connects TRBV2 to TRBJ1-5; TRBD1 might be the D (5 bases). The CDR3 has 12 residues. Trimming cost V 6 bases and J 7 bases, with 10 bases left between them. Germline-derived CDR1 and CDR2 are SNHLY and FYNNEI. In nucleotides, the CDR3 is TGTGCCAGCAGCAGGGTGGAACAGCCCCAGCATTTT. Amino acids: CASSRVEQPQHF.

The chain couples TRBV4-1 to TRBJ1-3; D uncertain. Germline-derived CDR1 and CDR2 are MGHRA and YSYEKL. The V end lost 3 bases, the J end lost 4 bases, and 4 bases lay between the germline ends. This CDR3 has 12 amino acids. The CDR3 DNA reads TGCGCCAGCAGCCACGGGGGAAACACCATATATTTT. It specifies CASSHGGNTIYF.

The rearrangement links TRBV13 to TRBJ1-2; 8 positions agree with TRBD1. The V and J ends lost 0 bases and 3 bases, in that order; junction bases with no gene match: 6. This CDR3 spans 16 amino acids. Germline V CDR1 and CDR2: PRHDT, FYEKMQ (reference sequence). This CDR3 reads CASSLGGTGTDYGYTF. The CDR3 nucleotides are TGTGCCAGCAGCTTAGGGGGGACAGGTACCGACTATGGCTACACCTTC.

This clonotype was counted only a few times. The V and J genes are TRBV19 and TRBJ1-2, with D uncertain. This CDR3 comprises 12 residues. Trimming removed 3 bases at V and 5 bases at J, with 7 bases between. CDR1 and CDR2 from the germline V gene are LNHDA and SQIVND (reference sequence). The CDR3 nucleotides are TGTGCCAGTAGTATTTTGGGTTATGGCTACACCTTC. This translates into CASSILGYGYTF.